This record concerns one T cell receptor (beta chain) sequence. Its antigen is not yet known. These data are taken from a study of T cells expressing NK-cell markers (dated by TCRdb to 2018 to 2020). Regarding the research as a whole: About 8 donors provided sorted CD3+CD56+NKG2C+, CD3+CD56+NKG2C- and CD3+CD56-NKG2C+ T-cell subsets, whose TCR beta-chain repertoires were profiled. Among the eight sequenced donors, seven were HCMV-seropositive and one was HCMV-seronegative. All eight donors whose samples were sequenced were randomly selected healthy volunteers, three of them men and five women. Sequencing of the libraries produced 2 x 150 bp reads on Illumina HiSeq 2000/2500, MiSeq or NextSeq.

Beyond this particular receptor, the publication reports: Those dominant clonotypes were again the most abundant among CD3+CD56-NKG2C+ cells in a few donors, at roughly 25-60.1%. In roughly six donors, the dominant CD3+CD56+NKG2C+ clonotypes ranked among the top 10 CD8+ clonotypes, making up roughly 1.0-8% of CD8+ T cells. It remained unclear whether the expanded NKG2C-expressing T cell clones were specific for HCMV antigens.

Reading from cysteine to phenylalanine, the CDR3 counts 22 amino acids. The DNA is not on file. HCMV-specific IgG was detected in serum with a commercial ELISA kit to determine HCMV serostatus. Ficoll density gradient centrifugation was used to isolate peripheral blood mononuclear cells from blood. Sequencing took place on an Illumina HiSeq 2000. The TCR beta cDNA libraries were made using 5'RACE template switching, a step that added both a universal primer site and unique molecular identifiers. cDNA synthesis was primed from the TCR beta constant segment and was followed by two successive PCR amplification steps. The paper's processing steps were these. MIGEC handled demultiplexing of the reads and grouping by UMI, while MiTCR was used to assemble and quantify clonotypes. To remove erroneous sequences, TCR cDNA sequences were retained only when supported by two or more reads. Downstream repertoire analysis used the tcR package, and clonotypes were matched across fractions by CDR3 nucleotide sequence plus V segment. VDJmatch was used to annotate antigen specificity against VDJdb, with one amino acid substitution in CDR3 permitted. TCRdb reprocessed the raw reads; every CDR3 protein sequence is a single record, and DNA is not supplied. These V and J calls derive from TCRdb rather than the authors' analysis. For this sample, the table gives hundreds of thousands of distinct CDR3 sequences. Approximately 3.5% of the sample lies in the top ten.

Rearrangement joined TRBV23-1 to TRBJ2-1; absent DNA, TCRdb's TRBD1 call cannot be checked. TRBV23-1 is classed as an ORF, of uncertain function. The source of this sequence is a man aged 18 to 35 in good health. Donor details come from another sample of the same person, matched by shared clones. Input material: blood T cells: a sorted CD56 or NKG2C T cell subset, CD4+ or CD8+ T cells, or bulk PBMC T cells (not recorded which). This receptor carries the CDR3 CASSPGTGGSLTSGRAYNEQFF.